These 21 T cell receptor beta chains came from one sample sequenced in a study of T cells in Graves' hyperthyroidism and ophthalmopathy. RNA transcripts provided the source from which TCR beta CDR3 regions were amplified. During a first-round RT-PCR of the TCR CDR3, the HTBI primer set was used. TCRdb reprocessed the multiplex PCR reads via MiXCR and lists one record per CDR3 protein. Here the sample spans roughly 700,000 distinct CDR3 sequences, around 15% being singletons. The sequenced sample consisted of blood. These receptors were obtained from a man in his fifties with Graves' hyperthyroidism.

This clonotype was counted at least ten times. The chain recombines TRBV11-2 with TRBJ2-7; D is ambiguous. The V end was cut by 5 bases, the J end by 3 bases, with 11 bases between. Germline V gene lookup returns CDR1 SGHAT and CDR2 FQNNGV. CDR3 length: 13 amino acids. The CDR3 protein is CASSHVRGYEQYF. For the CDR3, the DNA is TGTGCCAGCAGCCATGTACGAGGCTACGAGCAGTACTTC.

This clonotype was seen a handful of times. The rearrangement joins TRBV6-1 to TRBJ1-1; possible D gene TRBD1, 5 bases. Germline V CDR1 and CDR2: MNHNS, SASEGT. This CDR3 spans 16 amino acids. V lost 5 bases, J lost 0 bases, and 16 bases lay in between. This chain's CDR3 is CASSSSRQSMNTEAFF. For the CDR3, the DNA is TGTGCCAGCAGTTCGTCGCGACAGTCCATGAACACTGAAGCTTTCTTT.

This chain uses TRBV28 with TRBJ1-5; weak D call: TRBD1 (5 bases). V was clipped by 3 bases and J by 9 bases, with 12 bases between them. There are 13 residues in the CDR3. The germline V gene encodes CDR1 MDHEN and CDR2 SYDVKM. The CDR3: CASSLSGLLPQHF. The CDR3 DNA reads TGTGCCAGCAGTTTGTCAGGGTTGTTGCCCCAGCATTTT.

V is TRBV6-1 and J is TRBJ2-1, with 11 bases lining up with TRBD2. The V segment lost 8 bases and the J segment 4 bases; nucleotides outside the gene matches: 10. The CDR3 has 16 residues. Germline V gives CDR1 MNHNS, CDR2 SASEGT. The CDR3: CASRGTSGSGYNEQFF. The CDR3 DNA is TGTGCCAGCCGGGGCACTAGCGGGAGTGGATACAATGAGCAGTTCTTC.

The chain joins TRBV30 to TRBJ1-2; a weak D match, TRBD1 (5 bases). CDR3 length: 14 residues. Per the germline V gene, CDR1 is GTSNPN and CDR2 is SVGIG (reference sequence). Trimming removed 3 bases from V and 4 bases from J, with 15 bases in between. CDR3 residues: CAWSTPGIRYGYTF. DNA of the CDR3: TGTGCCTGGAGCACACCAGGGATACGCTATGGCTACACCTTC.

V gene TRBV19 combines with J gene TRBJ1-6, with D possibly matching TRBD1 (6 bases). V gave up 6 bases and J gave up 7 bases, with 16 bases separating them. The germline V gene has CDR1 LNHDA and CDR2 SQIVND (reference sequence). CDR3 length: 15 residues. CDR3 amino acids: CASRGDNGLNSPLHF. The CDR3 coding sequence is TGTGCCAGTAGAGGGGACAACGGACTCAATTCACCCCTCCACTTT.

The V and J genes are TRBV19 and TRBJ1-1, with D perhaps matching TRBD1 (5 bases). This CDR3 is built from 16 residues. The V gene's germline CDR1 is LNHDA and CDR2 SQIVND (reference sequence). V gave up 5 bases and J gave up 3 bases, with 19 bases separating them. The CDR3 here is CASSFSLGARDTEAFF. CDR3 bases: TGTGCCAGTAGTTTCTCCCTTGGGGCAAGAGACACTGAAGCTTTCTTT. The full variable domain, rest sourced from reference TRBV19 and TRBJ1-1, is DGGITQSPKYLFRKEGQNVTLSCEQNLNHDAMYWYRQDPGQGLRLIYYSQIVNDFQKGDIAEGYSVSREKKESFPLTVTSAQKNPTAFYLCASSFSLGARDTEAFFGQGTRLTVV.

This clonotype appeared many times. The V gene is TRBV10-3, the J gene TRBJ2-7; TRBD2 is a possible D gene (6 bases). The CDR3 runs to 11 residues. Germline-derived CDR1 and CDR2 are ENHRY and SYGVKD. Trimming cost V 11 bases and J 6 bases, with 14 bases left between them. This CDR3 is CASMEGLEQYF. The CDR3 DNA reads TGTGCCTCCATGGAGGGACTCGAGCAGTACTTC.

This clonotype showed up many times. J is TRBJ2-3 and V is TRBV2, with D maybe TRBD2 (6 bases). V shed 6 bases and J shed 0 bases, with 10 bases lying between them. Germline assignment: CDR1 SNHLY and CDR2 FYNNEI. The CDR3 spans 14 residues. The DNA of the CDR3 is TGTGCCAGCAGCGGGACTGTAAGCACAGATACGCAGTATTTT. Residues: CASSGTVSTDTQYF.

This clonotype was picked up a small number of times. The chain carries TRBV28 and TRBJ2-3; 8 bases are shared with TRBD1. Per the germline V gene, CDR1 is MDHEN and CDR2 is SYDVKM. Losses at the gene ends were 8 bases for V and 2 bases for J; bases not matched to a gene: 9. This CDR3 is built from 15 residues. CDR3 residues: CASGDDRGNTDTQYF. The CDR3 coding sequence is TGTGCCAGCGGCGACGACAGGGGAAACACAGATACGCAGTATTTT.

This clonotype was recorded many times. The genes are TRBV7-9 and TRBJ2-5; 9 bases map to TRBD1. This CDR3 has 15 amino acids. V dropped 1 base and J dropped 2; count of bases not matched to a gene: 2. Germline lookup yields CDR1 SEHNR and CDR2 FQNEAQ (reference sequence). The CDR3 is CASSLGDREQETQYF. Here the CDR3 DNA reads TGTGCCAGCAGCTTAGGGGACAGGGAACAAGAGACCCAGTACTTC.

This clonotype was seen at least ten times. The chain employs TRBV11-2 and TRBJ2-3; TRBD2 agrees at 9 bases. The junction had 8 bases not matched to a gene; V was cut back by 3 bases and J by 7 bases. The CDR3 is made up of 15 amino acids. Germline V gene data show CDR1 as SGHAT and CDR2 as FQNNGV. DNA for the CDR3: TGTGCCAGCAGCTTGGAGTTAGCGGGAGCAAATACGCAGTATTTT. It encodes CASSLELAGANTQYF.

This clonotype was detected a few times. The CDR3 coding sequence is TGCGCCAGCAGCTTGGGGACAGGCTGGGCAGATACGCAGTATTTT. This codes for CASSLGTGWADTQYF. This chain connects TRBV5-1 to TRBJ2-3; 7 bases line up with TRBD1. The CDR3 length is 15 residues. Germline V gene lookup returns CDR1 SGHRS and CDR2 YFSETQ. V dropped 0 bases and J dropped 4; count of bases not matched to a gene: 5.

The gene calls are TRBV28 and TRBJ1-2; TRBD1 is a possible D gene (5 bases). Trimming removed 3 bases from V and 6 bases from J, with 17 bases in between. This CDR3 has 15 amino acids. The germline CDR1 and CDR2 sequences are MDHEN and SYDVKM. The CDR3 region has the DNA TGTGCCAGCAGTTTGACGTCGTATTCGGGGGATGGCTACACCTTC. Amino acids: CASSLTSYSGDGYTF.

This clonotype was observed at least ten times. The CDR3 protein is CASNPSRSGANVLTF. CDR3 DNA sequence: TGTGCCAGCAACCCCTCCCGCTCTGGGGCCAACGTCCTGACTTTC. The genes are TRBV7-2 and TRBJ2-6; D unclear. CDR1 is SGHTA and CDR2 is FQGNSA in the germline V gene. V was clipped by 7 bases and J by 0 bases, with 10 bases between them. This CDR3 is 15 amino acids long.

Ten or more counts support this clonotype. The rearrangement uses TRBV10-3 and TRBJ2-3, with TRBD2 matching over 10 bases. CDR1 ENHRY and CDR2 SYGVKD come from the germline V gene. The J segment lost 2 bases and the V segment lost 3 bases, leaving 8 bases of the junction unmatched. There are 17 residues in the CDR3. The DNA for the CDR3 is TGTGCCATCAGTGATTGGTCTAGCGGGAGAGACACAGATACGCAGTATTTT. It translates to CAISDWSSGRDTDTQYF.

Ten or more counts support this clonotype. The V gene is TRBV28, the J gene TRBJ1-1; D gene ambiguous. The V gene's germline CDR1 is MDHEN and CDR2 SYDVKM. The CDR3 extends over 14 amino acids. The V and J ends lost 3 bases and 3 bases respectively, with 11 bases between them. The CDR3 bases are TGTGCCAGCAGTTTTCTTTCCACCCACACTGAAGCTTTCTTT. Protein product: CASSFLSTHTEAFF.

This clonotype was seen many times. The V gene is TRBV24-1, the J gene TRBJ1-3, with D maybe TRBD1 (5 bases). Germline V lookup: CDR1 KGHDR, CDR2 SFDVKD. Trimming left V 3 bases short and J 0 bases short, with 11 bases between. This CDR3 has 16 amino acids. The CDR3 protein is CATSDTTADSGNTIYF. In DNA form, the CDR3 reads TGTGCCACCAGTGATACGACAGCGGACTCTGGAAACACCATATATTTT.

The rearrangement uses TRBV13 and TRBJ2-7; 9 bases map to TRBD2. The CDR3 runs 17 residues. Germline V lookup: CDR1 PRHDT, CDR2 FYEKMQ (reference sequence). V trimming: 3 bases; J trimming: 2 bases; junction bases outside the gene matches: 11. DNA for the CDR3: TGTGCCAGCAGCTTGCAGTTACTAGCGGGCCAAGCCTACGAGCAGTACTTC. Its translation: CASSLQLLAGQAYEQYF.

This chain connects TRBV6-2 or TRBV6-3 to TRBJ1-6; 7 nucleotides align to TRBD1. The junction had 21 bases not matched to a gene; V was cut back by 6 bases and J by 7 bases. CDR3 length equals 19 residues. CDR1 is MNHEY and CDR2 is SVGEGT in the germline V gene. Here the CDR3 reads CASSHIQGRETYRNSPLHF. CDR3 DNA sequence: TGTGCCAGCAGCCACATACAGGGGCGCGAGACTTACAGGAATTCACCCCTCCACTTT.

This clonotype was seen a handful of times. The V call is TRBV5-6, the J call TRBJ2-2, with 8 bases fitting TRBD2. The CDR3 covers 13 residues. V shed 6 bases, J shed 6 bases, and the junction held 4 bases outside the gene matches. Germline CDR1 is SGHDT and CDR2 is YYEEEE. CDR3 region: CASNRGGPGELFF. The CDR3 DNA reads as TGTGCCAGCAACCGGGGGGGGCCCGGGGAGCTGTTTTTT.